This T cell receptor beta chain was identified in a study of response to subunit inactivated influenza vaccine (dated by TCRdb to the late 2010s). The study in broad terms: To follow how T cells responded to a trivalent subunit inactivated influenza vaccine, the researchers relied on deep quantitative profiling of the T cell receptor repertoire.

The CDR3 holds 13 amino acids from the cysteine to the phenylalanine. The retained sequence is limited to the CDR3, 39 bases, with the frame set at the first base. V is shortened by 3 bases, J by 10 bases, and the region joining them spans 11 bases. In the germline V gene (reference sequence), CDR1 corresponds to SGHKS and CDR2 to YYEKEE. The library was prepared using RT-PCR. Sequencing used an Illumina HiSeq 2500. The public reads were quality trimmed at Q25 with fastp and then assembled into clones with MiXCR by TCRdb, keeping productive beta chains. Rows matching on CDR3 protein sequence are summarized as one entry with the most common DNA and genes. The sample has roughly 460,000 distinct CDR3 sequences on record, 9.5% to 13% of them singletons. The ten largest make up 10% to 15% of the sample. This clonotype was seen only a few times. Its cognate antigen has yet to be identified. Base qualities are missing; no much larger clone stands one base away.

Read against the paper, the sample's time point label means: more than 35 days after influenza vaccine administration. Summary of the overall study and its limitations: The authors suggested that each seasonal influenza vaccination may recruit only a limited number of new T cells.

This clonotype was obtained from a man aged 50 to 59 who received an inactivated influenza vaccine. Donor details come from another sample of the same person, matched by shared clones. The chain joins TRBV5-5 to TRBJ1-6, with a weak D call of TRBD1 (6 bases match). This specimen was PBMCs from blood, taken about 40 days after vaccination. The sequence in DNA is TGTGCCAGCAGCTATACAGGGCTCTCACCCCTCCACTTT. The encoded protein is CASSYTGLSPLHF.